The source of this T cell receptor beta chain is a study of long-term antiretroviral therapy in people with HIV. Study-wide points: ART adherence, viral resistance and therapy changes went undocumented.

Germline lookup yields CDR1 MDHEN and CDR2 SYDVKM. V lost 7 bases and J 4 bases, leaving 17 bases between the germline ends. The length of the CDR3 is 14 residues. The immunoSEQ assay was v3.0, run at survey level. TCRdb keeps only in-frame clones here, not all; method: immunoSEQ multiplex PCR. Of about 25,000 clones listed, 79% are singletons. As to this clone: The antigen is unknown.

The TCR sequence derives from a man aged 25 to 40 with HIV. This sequence joins TRBV28 and TRBJ2-7, with TRBD1 as a possible D gene (6 bases). Sequencing was performed on unsorted PBMCs, taken 2.1 years after starting antiretroviral therapy. The CDR3 here is CASNQKLTGYEQYF. The CDR3 coding sequence is TGTGCCAGCAACCAAAAACTGACAGGTTACGAGCAGTACTTC.